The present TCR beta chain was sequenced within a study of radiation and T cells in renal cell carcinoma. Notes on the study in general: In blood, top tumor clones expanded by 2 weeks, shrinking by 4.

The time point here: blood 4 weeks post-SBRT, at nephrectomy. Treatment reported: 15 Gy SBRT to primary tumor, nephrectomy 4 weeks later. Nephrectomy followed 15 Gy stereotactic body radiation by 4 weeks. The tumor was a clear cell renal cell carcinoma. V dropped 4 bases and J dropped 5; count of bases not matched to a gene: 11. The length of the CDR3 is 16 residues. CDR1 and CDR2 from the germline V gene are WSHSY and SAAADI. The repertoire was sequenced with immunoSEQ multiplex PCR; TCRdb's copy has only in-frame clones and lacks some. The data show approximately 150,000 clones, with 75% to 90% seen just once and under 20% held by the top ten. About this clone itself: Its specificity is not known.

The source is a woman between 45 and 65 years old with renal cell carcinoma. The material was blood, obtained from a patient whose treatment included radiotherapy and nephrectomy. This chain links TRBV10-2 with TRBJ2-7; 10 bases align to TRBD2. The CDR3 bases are TGCGCCAGCAGTGGGTTAGCGGGGGGTAGACAGGACGAGCAGTACTTC. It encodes CASSGLAGGRQDEQYF.